This TCR beta chain was identified during a study of cytomegalovirus exposure and HLA in healthy donors. Whole-study context: Among several hundred genotyped donors, 65% to 90% fell in the Caucasian-associated ancestry cluster. Study-wide results and limits: For presence/absence analyses, sequencing depth was assumed to be roughly uniform across donors. Researchers left out some V segments, among them TRBV6-2 and TRBV6-3, as indistinguishable.

With 60 Vbeta and 13 Jbeta primers, the PCR was carried out. Repertoires were generated with immunoSEQ multiplex PCR, while TCRdb's copy carries only in-frame clones and drops some. The sample lists about 150,000 clones; roughly 82% were seen once. Those who donated were healthy bone marrow donors. In germline, CDR1 is LNHDA, CDR2 SQIVND (reference sequence). The CDR3 covers 16 residues. V was pared by 4 bases and J by 3 bases, with 5 bases of the junction left unmatched. Comment on this clone: Its antigen remains unknown.

This sequence joins TRBV19 and TRBJ2-2, with 10 nucleotides matching TRBD1. The source of this sequence is a woman between 50 and 59 years old in good health and CMV-seropositive. Sequenced sample: PBMCs. The CDR3 spells CASSTRGQGYTGELFF. DNA of the CDR3: TGTGCCAGTAGTACTCGGGGACAGGGGTACACCGGGGAGCTGTTTTTT.